The sequence of this T cell receptor beta chain was determined in a study of shared clonotypes between healthy human individuals (dated by TCRdb to 2019 to 2021). Context from the whole study: A few men and a couple of women, aged 18 to 49 years, made up the cohort. The study deeply sequenced blood TCR repertoires of about 5 healthy adults to estimate repertoire size and the extent of clonotype sharing between individuals. To increase sequencing depth and limit assay-specific biases, different laboratories used diverse techniques to prepare libraries and sequence TCR repertoires. Between about 0.8 and 8.9 billion PBMCs per donor were obtained by leukapheresis.

This clone appeared a few times. This receptor's antigen is unknown. It has no much larger one-base neighbor in the sample; base qualities were not kept. The donors were healthy, HIV-negative adults who had no recently reported acute infections or vaccinations. Every donor was a Caucasian adult living in Nashville, Tennessee, USA. For unsorted samples, about 90 million PBMCs were counted and genomic DNA was extracted with the QIAamp DNA Blood Mini kit. After blood collection by leukapheresis, PBMCs were isolated using Ficoll-Histopaque density gradient centrifugation and then cryopreserved in the vapor phase of liquid nitrogen. Overall study results and their limits: Only blood was sampled, and tissue TCR repertoires likely differ from those in blood. Because the study included a small number of donors, the genetic and exposure-history diversity represented was limited. Based on pairwise subsampling, the degree of clonotype sharing among donors was expected to be affected by sequencing depth.

Using the deep immunoSEQ assay, TCR CDR3 regions were amplified from genomic DNA by multiplex PCR. For each cell subset, the extracted genomic DNA was distributed evenly across all wells of several immunoSEQ 96-well plates, and each plate served as one replicate. For unsorted PBMC, about 0.3 ug genomic DNA, equal to 32,000 or so T cell genomes, was loaded into each replicate PCR. Ten immunoSEQ deep assay plates were used to sequence the unsorted PBMC genomic DNA. Purified libraries were measured with a Qubit 3.0 fluorometer, size-checked on a Bioanalyzer 2100, and measured again with the KAPA Library Quantification kit. Each immunoSEQ 96-well plate was sequenced on its own single-read 150-cycle Illumina NextSeq 550 flow cell. In the paper's pipeline: The immunoSEQ output contained only junctional sequences without quality scores, so filtering could not match that applied to full-length reads. Sequences were annotated with PyIR, a Python wrapper for IgBLAST v1.9, and V/J genes and CDR3 were assigned using IMGT germline references. Reads were filtered out if the reads had weak V/J assignments (E-value above 1e-6), no CDR3, stop codons, out-of-frame junctions, or ambiguous translated residues. V3J clonotypes were defined as sequences sharing an identical inferred V gene, J gene, and CDR3 amino acid sequence. Percentage overlap between repertoires was calculated by dividing the number of shared unique clonotypes by the size of the smaller repertoire. Three approaches were used to assess repertoire richness: RTK rarefaction, the Chao1 estimator, and Recon v2.1 estimates of unobserved clonotypes. TCRdb retrieved this table from immuneACCESS and kept in-frame rearrangements only. Not all clones are present; in checked studies, unresolved V genes account for under half, and no reason is known for the remainder. Clonal size and the V and J genes are those of that table, whereas D and trimming came from the DNA. The sample table shows about 490,000 clones, and roughly 85% are seen once. Approximately 12% of the sample goes to the ten largest clones.

Trimming at the junction amounts to 5 bases on V and 7 bases on J, and the germline ends lie 24 bases apart. The germline V gene yields SQVTM for CDR1 and ANQGSEA for CDR2. The CDR3 runs 15 residues from the cysteine to the phenylalanine. The retained sequence is limited to the CDR3, 45 bases, with the frame set at the first base. The V gene is TRBV29-1 and the J gene is TRBJ2-7; tentative D gene TRBD2, with 6 bases matching. This clonotype originated in a middle-aged woman in good health. Some clones in this sample may be carry-over from other donors' samples. Input material: PBMCs. The CDR3 is CSVSGGGRPDGEQYF. The nucleotide sequence reads TGCAGCGTTTCTGGGGGTGGGAGGCCCGATGGAGAGCAGTACTTC.